This TCR beta chain was documented in a study of T-cell reconstitution after alpha-beta-depleted transplantation in children. Study-wide points: Among T cells one year after transplant, newly produced cells accounted for most counts and diversity.

Unique molecular identifiers tagged the TCRbeta library. Using its own MiXCR run on the PCR reads, TCRdb lists one record per CDR3 protein. The table has 100,000 or so distinct CDR3 sequences, approximately 6% seen once. This CDR3 has 15 residues. The trim removed 6 bases at V and 0 bases at J, leaving 4 bases unmatched. In germline, CDR1 is SNHLY, CDR2 FYNNEI. This clonotype was seen repeatedly, ten times or more. Its antigen is unknown. The receptor comes from a female patient under 10 years old who had a stem cell transplant for Fanconi anemia, so the T cells may come from the graft donor. This chain connects TRBV2 to TRBJ2-1, with 8 bases fitting TRBD1. Sample: PBMCs, mostly from graft donor cells, taken 60 days after TCRalphabeta/CD19-depleted stem cell transplant. In nucleotides, the CDR3 is TGTGCCAGCAGAGCCGGGACAGGCTCCTACAATGAGCAGTTCTTC. Translated, it gives CASRAGTGSYNEQFF. Filled out from reference TRBV2 and TRBJ2-1, the complete variable domain reads EPEVTQTPSHQVTQMGQEVILRCVPISNHLYFYWYRQILGQKVEFLVSFYNNEISEKSEIFDDQFSVERPDGSNFTLKIRSTKLEDSAMYFCASRAGTGSYNEQFFGPGTRLTVL.